These 11 T cell receptor beta chains originate from one sample sequenced in a study of blood T cell repertoires in COVID-19. Measured with immunoSEQ multiplex PCR; TCRdb has only the in-frame clones, and not every one. The sample has under 200,000 clones, approximately 90% seen once; the top ten hold under 6.5%. Sample: peripheral blood. The receptors derive from a man in his forties with active or convalescent COVID-19.

The chain joins TRBV4-2 to TRBJ2-1, with TRBD2 identical over 12 bases. Germline CDR1 LGHNA, CDR2 YNFKEQ. Unmatched junction bases numbered 7, after V lost 3 bases and J lost 1 base. This CDR3 is built from 18 residues. In DNA, the CDR3 is TGTGCCAGCAGCCAGAGTAAGGGACTAGCGGGTTCCTACAATGAGCAGTTCTTC. Protein: CASSQSKGLAGSYNEQFF.

This chain links TRBV7-8 with TRBJ1-5; TRBD1 aligns across 7 bases. Germline assignment: CDR1 SGHVS and CDR2 FQNEAQ. Germline trimming cut 2 bases from V and 0 bases from J; bases unmatched to any gene: 10. This CDR3 spans 18 amino acids. The CDR3 loop is CASSLTVRTGYSNQPQHF. In DNA form, the CDR3 reads TGTGCCAGCAGCTTAACTGTTCGGACAGGTTATAGCAATCAGCCCCAGCATTTT. Full variable domain (missing parts from reference TRBV7-8 and TRBJ1-5): GAGVSQSPRYKVAKRGQDVALRCDPISGHVSLFWYQQALGQGPEFLTYFQNEAQLDKSGLPSDRFFAERPEGSVSTLKIQRTQQEDSAVYLCASSLTVRTGYSNQPQHFGDGTRLSIL.

V and J are TRBV12-3 or TRBV12-4 and TRBJ2-1; 7 positions match TRBD2. This CDR3 contains 13 residues. J was trimmed by 9 bases and V by 4 bases; bases with no gene match: 6. DNA of the CDR3: TGTGCCAGCAGTTCAGATTCGGGGGGTGAGCAGTTCTTC. Its translation is CASSSDSGGEQFF.

Here the CDR3 reads CASSPPSLAGGPGEQFF. The CDR3 region has the DNA TGTGCCAGCAGCCCGCCCTCGCTAGCGGGGGGGCCGGGTGAGCAGTTCTTC. The rearrangement links TRBV3-1 (or the pseudogene TRBV3-2) to TRBJ2-1, with 12 bases identical to TRBD2. The CDR3 has 17 residues. Germline-derived CDR1 and CDR2 are LGHDT and YNNKEL (reference sequence). Trimming cost V 4 bases and J 9 bases; bases outside gene matches: 13.

CDR3 bases: TGTGCCAGCAGCTTTATCAGGGAGGTAGGGACTGAAGCTTTCTTT. This sequence encodes CASSFIREVGTEAFF. The V call is TRBV5-6, the J call TRBJ1-1; TRBD1 might be the D (5 bases). This CDR3 is 15 amino acids long. Trimming shortened V by 2 bases and J by 5 bases, and 16 bases separated the two germline ends. The germline gives CDR1 SGHDT, CDR2 YYEEEE.

The gene calls are TRBV7-2 and TRBJ1-3, with D possibly matching TRBD1 (5 bases). From germline, CDR1 is SGHTA and CDR2 FQGNSA. V lost 4 bases to trimming and J lost 1 base, with 11 bases between them. This CDR3 has 15 residues. The CDR3 DNA reads as TGTGCCAGCAGCTCCTCAGGGTTTTCTGGAAACACCATATATTTT. It codes for CASSSSGFSGNTIYF.

The V and J genes are TRBV12-3 or TRBV12-4 and TRBJ2-7; 10 positions match TRBD1. With 5 bases clipped from V and 5 bases from J, the junction kept 3 bases outside the gene matches. This CDR3 has 13 amino acids. CDR3 sequence reads: CASSPGQGHEQYF. The CDR3 nucleotides read TGTGCCAGCAGTCCGGGACAGGGGCACGAGCAGTACTTC.

The chain recombines TRBV10-3 with TRBJ1-5; D uncertain. Germline-derived CDR1 and CDR2 are ENHRY and SYGVKD. The V end lost 0 bases, the J end lost 1 base, and 4 bases lay between the germline ends. CDR3 length: 14 residues. The CDR3 here is CAISESQSNQPQHF. In nucleotides, the CDR3 is TGTGCCATCAGTGAGTCACAAAGCAATCAGCCCCAGCATTTT.

The J gene is TRBJ2-7, the V gene TRBV10-3; 7 nucleotides agree with TRBD1. The CDR3 consists of 16 residues. The J segment lost 2 bases and the V segment lost 0 bases, leaving 7 bases of the junction unmatched. CDR1 ENHRY and CDR2 SYGVKD come from the germline V gene. CDR3: CAISESIGGSAYEQYF. DNA for the CDR3: TGTGCCATCAGTGAGTCGATAGGGGGCAGCGCCTACGAGCAGTACTTC.

In its sample, this clone was seen once. V is TRBV9 and J is TRBJ2-5, with D perhaps matching TRBD2 (6 bases). The germline V and J ends were trimmed by 6 bases and 3 bases, with 12 bases remaining between them. The CDR3 has 13 residues. Per the germline V gene, CDR1 is SGDLS and CDR2 is YYNGEE. This CDR3 reads CASKSSGEETQYF. The CDR3 nucleotides read TGTGCCAGCAAAAGTAGCGGAGAAGAGACCCAGTACTTC.

Only a few counts were recorded for this clone. The chain employs TRBV3-1 (or the pseudogene TRBV3-2) and TRBJ2-5; 12 nucleotides agree with TRBD2. Germline CDR1 is LGHDT and CDR2 is YNNKEL (reference sequence). Germline trimming cut 0 bases from V and 9 bases from J; bases unmatched to any gene: 11. The CDR3 length is 17 residues. The CDR3 loop reads CASSQDSLAGGPVSQYF. The CDR3 region has the DNA TGTGCCAGCAGCCAAGATTCCCTAGCGGGGGGGCCGGTGTCCCAGTACTTC.